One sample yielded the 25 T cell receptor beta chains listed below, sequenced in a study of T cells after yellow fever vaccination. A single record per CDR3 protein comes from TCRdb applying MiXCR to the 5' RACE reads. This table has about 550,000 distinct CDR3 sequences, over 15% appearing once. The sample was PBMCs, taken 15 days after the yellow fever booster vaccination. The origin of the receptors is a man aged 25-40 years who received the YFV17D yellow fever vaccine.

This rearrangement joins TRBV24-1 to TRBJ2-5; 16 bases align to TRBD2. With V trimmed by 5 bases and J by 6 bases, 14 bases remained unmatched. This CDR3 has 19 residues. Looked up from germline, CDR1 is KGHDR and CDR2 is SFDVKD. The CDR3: CATSGTGTSGRAGGKTQYF. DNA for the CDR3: TGTGCCACCAGTGGCACCGGGACTAGCGGGAGGGCCGGTGGGAAGACCCAGTACTTC.

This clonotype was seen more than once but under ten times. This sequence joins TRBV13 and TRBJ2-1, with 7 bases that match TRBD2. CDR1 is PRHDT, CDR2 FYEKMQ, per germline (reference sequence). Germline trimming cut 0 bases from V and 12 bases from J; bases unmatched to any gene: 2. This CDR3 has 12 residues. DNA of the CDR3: TGTGCCAGCAGCTTAGGCCTAGCGGCGCAGTTCTTC. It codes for CASSLGLAAQFF.

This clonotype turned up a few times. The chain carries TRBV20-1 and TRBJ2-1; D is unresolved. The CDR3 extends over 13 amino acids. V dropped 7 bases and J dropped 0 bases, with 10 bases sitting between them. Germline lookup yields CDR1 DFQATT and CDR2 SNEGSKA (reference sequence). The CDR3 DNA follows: TGCAGTGGGGATTCCCTCTCCTACAATGAGCAGTTCTTC. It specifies CSGDSLSYNEQFF.

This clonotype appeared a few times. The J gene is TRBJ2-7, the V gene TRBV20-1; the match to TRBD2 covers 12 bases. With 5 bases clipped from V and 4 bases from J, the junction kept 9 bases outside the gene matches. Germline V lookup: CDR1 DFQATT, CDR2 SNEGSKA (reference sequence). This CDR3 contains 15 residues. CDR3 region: CSASITSGRFYEQYF. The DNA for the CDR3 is TGCAGTGCTTCCATTACTAGCGGGAGGTTTTACGAGCAGTACTTC.

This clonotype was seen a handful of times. CDR3 DNA sequence: TGCGCCAGCAGCCAAGGCGCGACAGGGGGGGACGAGCAGTACTTC. It specifies CASSQGATGGDEQYF. V is TRBV4-3 and J is TRBJ2-7; 9 bases match TRBD1. The trim removed 1 base at V and 5 bases at J, leaving 6 bases unmatched. Germline CDR1 reads LGHNA; CDR2 reads YSLEER. This CDR3 has 15 residues.

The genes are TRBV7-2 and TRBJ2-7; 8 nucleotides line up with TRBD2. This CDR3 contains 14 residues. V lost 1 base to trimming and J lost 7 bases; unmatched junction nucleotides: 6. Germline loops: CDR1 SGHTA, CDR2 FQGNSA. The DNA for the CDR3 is TGTGCCAGCAGCTTAGGTCGGGGGGGAGGGGAGCAGTACTTC. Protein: CASSLGRGGGEQYF.

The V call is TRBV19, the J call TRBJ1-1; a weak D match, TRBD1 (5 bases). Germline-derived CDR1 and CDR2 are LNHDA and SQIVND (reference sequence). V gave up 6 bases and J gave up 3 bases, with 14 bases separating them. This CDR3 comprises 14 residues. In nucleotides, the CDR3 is TGTGCCAGTAGGGGTGACAGACCTTACACTGAAGCTTTCTTT. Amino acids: CASRGDRPYTEAFF.

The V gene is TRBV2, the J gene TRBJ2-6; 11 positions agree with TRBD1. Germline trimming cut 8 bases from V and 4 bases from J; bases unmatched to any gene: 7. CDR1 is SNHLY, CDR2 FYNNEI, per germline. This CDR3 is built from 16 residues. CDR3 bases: TGTGCCAGCGTCGGACAGGGGGCCTGGGGGGCCAACGTCCTGACTTTC. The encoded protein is CASVGQGAWGANVLTF.

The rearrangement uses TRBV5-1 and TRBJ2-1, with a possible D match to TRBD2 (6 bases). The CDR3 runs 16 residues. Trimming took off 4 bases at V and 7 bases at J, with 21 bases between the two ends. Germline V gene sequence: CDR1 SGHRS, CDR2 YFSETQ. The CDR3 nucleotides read TGCGCCAGCAGCCCCCGGGACTGGGGGTTGACGAATGAGCAGTTCTTC. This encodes CASSPRDWGLTNEQFF.

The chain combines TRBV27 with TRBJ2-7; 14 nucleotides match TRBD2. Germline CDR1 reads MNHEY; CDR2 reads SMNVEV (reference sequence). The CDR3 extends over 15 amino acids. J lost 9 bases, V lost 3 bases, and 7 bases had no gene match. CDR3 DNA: TGTGCCAGCAGTTTGTCGGGGACTAGCGGGAGCGGGCAGTACTTC. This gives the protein CASSLSGTSGSGQYF.

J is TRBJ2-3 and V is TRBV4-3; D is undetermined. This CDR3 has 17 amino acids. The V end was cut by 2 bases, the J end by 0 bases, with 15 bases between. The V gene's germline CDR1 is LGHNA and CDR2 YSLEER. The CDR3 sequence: CASSQSFEETSTDTQYF. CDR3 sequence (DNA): TGCGCCAGCAGCCAATCCTTTGAGGAGACAAGCACAGATACGCAGTATTTT.

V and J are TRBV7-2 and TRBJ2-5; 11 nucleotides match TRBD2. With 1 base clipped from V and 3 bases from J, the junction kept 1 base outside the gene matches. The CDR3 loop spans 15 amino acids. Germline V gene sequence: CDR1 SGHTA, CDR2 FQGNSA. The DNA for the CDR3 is TGTGCCAGCAGCTTAGTAGCGGGAGGGAAAGAGACCCAGTACTTC. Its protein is CASSLVAGGKETQYF.

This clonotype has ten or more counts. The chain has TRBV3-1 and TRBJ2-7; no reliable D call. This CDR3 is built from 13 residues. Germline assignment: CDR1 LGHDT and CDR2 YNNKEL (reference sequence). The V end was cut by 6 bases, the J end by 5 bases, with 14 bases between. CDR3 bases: TGTGCCAGCAGTGAAGCGAGCGCCCACGAGCAGTACTTC. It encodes CASSEASAHEQYF.

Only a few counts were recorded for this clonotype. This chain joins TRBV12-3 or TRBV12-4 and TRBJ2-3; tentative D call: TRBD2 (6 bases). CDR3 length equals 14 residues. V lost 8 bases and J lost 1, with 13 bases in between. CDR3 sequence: CASRLVQGTDTQYF. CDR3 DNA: TGTGCCAGCCGACTAGTGCAGGGCACAGATACGCAGTATTTT.

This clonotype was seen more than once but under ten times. The DNA for the CDR3 is TGCGCCAGCAGCTTGGCCACGGGACAGGGGATATACGAGCAGTACTTC. Its protein product is CASSLATGQGIYEQYF. This rearrangement joins TRBV5-1 to TRBJ2-7; the match to TRBD1 covers 10 bases. The germline CDR1 and CDR2 sequences are SGHRS and YFSETQ. This CDR3 comprises 16 residues. The V gene end was trimmed by 0 bases and the J gene end by 4 bases; junction bases not matched to a gene: 7.

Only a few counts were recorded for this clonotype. The CDR3 here is CASSLLSGGANIQYF. The CDR3, as DNA: TGTGCCAGCAGCTTATTATCAGGGGGAGCAAACATTCAGTACTTC. This rearrangement joins TRBV7-6 to TRBJ2-4, with 7 positions matching TRBD1. Germline CDR1 is SGHVS and CDR2 is FNYEAQ. V shed 2 bases, J shed 6 bases, and the junction held 7 bases outside the gene matches. This CDR3 has 15 amino acids.

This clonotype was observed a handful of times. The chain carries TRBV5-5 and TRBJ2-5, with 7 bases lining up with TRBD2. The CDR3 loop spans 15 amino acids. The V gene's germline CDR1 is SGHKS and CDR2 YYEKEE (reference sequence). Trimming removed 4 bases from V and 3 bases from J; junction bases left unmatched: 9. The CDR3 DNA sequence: TGTGCCAGCAGCCCCATGGCAGGGAGGGAAGAGACCCAGTACTTC. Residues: CASSPMAGREETQYF. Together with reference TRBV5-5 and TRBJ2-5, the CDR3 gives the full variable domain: DAGVTQSPTHLIKTRGQQVTLRCSPISGHKSVSWYQQVLGQGPQFIFQYYEKEERGRGNFPDRFSARQFPNYSSELNVNALLLGDSALYLCASSPMAGREETQYFGPGTRLLVL.

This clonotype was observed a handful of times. Here the CDR3 DNA reads TGCAGTGCTAGAGGCGGGGCTTCCAATCAGCCCCAGCATTTT. Translated, it gives CSARGGASNQPQHF. The chain combines TRBV20-1 with TRBJ1-5, with a weak D call TRBD1 (5 bases). Trimming left V 1 base short and J 3 bases short, with 10 bases between. The CDR3 runs 14 residues. Germline CDR1 reads DFQATT; CDR2 reads SNEGSKA (reference sequence).

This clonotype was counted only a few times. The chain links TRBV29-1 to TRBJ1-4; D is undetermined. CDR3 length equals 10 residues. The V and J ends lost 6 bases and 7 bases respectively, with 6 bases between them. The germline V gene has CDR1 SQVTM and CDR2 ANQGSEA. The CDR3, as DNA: TGCAGCGTACGGATTGAAAAACTGTTTTTT. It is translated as CSVRIEKLFF. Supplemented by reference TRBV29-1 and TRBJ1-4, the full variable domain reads SAVISQKPSRDICQRGTSLTIQCQVDSQVTMMFWYRQQPGQSLTLIATANQGSEATYESGFVIDKFPISRPNLTFSTLTVSNMSPEDSSIYLCSVRIEKLFFGSGTQLSVL.

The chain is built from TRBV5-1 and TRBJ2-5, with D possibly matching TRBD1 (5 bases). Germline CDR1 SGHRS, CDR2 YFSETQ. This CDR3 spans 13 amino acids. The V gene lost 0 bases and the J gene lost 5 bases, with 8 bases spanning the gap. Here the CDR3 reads CASSLDRLETQYF. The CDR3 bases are TGCGCCAGCAGCTTGGACAGGTTGGAGACCCAGTACTTC.

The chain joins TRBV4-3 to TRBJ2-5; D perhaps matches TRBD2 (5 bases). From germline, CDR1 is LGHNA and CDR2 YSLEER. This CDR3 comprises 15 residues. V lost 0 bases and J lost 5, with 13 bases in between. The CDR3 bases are TGCGCCAGCAGCCAAGACCCCGGAGGCCGGGAGACCCAGTACTTC. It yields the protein CASSQDPGGRETQYF.

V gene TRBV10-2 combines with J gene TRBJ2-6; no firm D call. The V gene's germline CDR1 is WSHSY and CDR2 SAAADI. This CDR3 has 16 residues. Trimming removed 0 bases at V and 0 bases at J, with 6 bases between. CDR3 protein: CASSESYGSGANVLTF. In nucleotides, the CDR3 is TGCGCCAGCAGTGAGTCCTATGGCTCTGGGGCCAACGTCCTGACTTTC.

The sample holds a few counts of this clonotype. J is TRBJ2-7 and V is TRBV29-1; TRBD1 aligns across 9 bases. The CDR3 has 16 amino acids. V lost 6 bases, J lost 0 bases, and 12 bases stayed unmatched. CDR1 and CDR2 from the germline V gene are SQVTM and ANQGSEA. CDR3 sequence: CSVAGRRTGDSYEQYF. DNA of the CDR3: TGCAGCGTGGCGGGTCGGAGGACAGGGGACTCCTACGAGCAGTACTTC.

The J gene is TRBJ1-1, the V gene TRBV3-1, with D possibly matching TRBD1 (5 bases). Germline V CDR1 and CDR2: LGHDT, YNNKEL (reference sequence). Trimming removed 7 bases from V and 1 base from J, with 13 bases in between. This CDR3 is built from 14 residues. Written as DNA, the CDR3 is TGTGCCAGCATGTCAGGGTCCCAGAACACTGAAGCTTTCTTT. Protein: CASMSGSQNTEAFF.

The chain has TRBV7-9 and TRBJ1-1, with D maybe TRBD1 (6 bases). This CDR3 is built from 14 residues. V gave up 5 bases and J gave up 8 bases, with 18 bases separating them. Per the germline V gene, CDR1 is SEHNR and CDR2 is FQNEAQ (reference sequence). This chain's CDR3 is CASSLGGFAVEAFF. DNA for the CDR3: TGTGCCAGCAGCCTGGGGGGCTTTGCAGTCGAAGCTTTCTTT.